The 9 T cell receptor beta chains reported below all come from one sample, sequenced in a study of T cell responses to AZD1222 COVID-19 vaccine. Profiling relied on immunoSEQ multiplex PCR, and the TCRdb table lists in-frame clones only, not all of them. The data contain fewer than 70,000 clones, about 74% of them singletons. This specimen was peripheral blood, taken 28 days after the second AZD1222 dose. Every receptor here comes from an adult who received the AZD1222 COVID-19 vaccine.

The V and J genes are TRBV15 and TRBJ1-5; 10 nucleotides agree with TRBD1. The germline CDR1 and CDR2 sequences are LNHNV and YYDKDF (reference sequence). The trim removed 6 bases at V and 7 bases at J, leaving 9 bases unmatched. The CDR3 runs to 15 residues. The CDR3 DNA reads TGTGCCACCAGACCCGGGACAGGGGCTCACCAGCCCCAGCATTTT. This gives the protein CATRPGTGAHQPQHF.

The chain recombines TRBV10-3 with TRBJ2-3; 9 bases agree with TRBD1. From germline, CDR1 is ENHRY and CDR2 SYGVKD. V shed 3 bases and J 5 bases; nucleotides not matched to a gene: 9. The CDR3 has 16 residues. The CDR3 spells CAISDSNRGREDTQYF. The DNA of the CDR3 is TGTGCCATCAGTGACTCAAACAGGGGGCGAGAAGATACGCAGTATTTT.

V usage is TRBV7-9 and J usage is TRBJ1-3; no firm D call. This CDR3 contains 14 residues. Germline V gene sequence: CDR1 SEHNR, CDR2 FQNEAQ (reference sequence). Trimming left V 2 bases short and J 3 bases short, with 8 bases between. This CDR3 reads CASSLKSYGNTIYF. The CDR3 coding sequence is TGTGCCAGCAGCTTAAAATCCTATGGAAACACCATATATTTT.

This chain uses TRBV3-1 (or the pseudogene TRBV3-2) with TRBJ1-6, with D possibly matching TRBD1 (5 bases). This CDR3 is built from 15 residues. V shed 5 bases and J shed 0 bases, with 8 bases lying between them. Germline CDR1 reads LGHDT; CDR2 reads YNNKEL (reference sequence). The CDR3 DNA sequence: TGTGCCAGCAGCTTACAGGTCTCCTATAATTCACCCCTCCACTTT. Its protein is CASSLQVSYNSPLHF.

J is TRBJ1-2 and V is TRBV14; D gene ambiguous. The CDR3 spans 14 residues. CDR1 and CDR2 (germline): SGHDN, FVKESK. The V end lost 1 base, the J end lost 8 bases, and 14 bases lay between the germline ends. Here the CDR3 DNA reads TGTGCCAGCAGCCAAGGGTATAGTTTGGGCGGCTACACCTTC. As protein: CASSQGYSLGGYTF.

The chain combines TRBV6-5 with TRBJ1-5, with D tentatively TRBD1 (6 bases). V was cut by 2 bases and J by 11 bases, with 10 bases left in between. The V gene's germline CDR1 is MNHEY and CDR2 SVGAGI. The CDR3 consists of 12 residues. The CDR3 DNA reads TGTGCCAGCAGTTACGACAGGCGATCCCAGCATTTT. Translating gives CASSYDRRSQHF.

This clone was seen more than once but under ten times. This chain connects TRBV7-2 to TRBJ2-7; the D gene is possibly TRBD1 (6 bases). Germline values: CDR1 SGHTA, CDR2 FQGNSA. The ends were cut back, 5 bases at V and 0 bases at J, with 11 bases in the middle. The CDR3 loop spans 14 amino acids. CDR3 nucleotide sequence: TGTGCCAGCAGCCAACAGACAGGCTCCTACGAGCAGTACTTC. Its translation is CASSQQTGSYEQYF. The variable domain in full, completed from reference TRBV7-2 and TRBJ2-7, reads GAGVSQSPSNKVTEKGKDVELRCDPISGHTALYWYRQSLGQGLEFLIYFQGNSAPDKSGLPSDRFSAERTGGSVSTLTIQRTQQEDSAVYLCASSQQTGSYEQYFGPGTRLTVT.

The genes are TRBV19 and TRBJ1-1; tentative D call: TRBD1 (5 bases). V was shortened by 3 bases and J by 0 bases, with 20 bases between the two germline ends. Germline V gives CDR1 LNHDA, CDR2 SQIVND (reference sequence). This CDR3 comprises 18 residues. The CDR3 protein is CASSMGRLGVGLNTEAFF. The CDR3 DNA reads TGTGCCAGTAGTATGGGAAGGTTAGGGGTTGGTCTGAACACTGAAGCTTTCTTT.

The chain has TRBV18 and TRBJ2-7; D ambiguous. The CDR3 is 15 residues long. With 0 bases removed from V and 4 bases from J, the gap between germline ends came to 13 bases. CDR1 is KGHSH and CDR2 is LQKENI in the germline V gene. The CDR3 here is CASSPPLGNGYEQYF. CDR3 bases: TGTGCCAGCTCACCACCGCTGGGGAATGGATACGAGCAGTACTTC.